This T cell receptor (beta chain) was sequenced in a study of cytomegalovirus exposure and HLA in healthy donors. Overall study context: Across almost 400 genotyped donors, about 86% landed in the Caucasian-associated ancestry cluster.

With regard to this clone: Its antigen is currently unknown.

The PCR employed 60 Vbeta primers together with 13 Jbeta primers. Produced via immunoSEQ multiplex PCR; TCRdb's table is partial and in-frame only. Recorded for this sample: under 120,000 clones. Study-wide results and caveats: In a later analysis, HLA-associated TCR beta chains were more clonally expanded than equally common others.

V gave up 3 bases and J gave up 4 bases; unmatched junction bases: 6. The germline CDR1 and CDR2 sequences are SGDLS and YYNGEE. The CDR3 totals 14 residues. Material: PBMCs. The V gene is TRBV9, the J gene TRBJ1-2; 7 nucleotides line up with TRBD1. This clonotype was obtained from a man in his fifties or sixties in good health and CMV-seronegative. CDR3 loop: CASSERQGGYGYTF. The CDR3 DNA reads TGTGCCAGCAGCGAAAGACAGGGCGGCTATGGCTACACCTTC.